These T cell receptor beta chains were read from a single sample in a study of cytomegalovirus exposure and HLA in healthy donors. Some clones are missing from TCRdb's copy, which holds only in-frame ones; the method was immunoSEQ multiplex PCR. The table has roughly 300,000 clones, roughly 85% seen once. Sequenced sample: PBMCs. Receptors were obtained from a woman under 30 in good health and CMV-seronegative. Each CDR3 is given with its conserved first and last residue. Each record gives: D gene, J gene, clone size, V gene, CDR3 protein, CDR3 DNA. The D gene is left open where the match is weak. Part of the rows lack a size; the others show once, few, many or a class for expanded clones.

d_gene: .; j_gene: TRBJ2-7; abundance: .; v_gene: TRBV7-2; CDR3aa: CASSSGTAGLEQYF; CDR3nt: TGTGCCAGCAGCTCAGGTACGGCGGGACTCGAGCAGTACTTC
d_gene: .; j_gene: TRBJ1-3; abundance: .; v_gene: TRBV4-1; CDR3aa: CASSHLGQRISGNTIYF; CDR3nt: TGCGCCAGCAGCCACTTGGGGCAGCGCATCTCTGGAAACACCATATATTTT
d_gene: .; j_gene: TRBJ2-2; abundance: once; v_gene: TRBV19; CDR3aa: CASGANTGELFF; CDR3nt: TGTGCCAGTGGAGCGAACACCGGGGAGCTGTTTTTT
d_gene: .; j_gene: TRBJ2-5; abundance: .; v_gene: TRBV27; CDR3aa: CASSLLGGTQYF; CDR3nt: TGTGCCAGCAGTTTACTAGGTGGGACCCAGTACTTC
d_gene: .; j_gene: TRBJ2-1; abundance: .; v_gene: TRBV7-9; CDR3aa: CASSLGGVVQFF; CDR3nt: TGTGCCAGCAGCTTAGGGGGGGTCGTCCAGTTCTTC
d_gene: TRBD1; j_gene: TRBJ2-7; abundance: .; v_gene: TRBV6-5; CDR3aa: CASSSGQGVLGEQYF; CDR3nt: TGTGCCAGCAGTTCGGGACAGGGTGTCCTCGGGGAGCAGTACTTC
d_gene: .; j_gene: TRBJ1-1; abundance: .; v_gene: TRBV28; CDR3aa: CASSYFVEGYTEAFF; CDR3nt: TGTGCCAGCAGTTATTTCGTCGAGGGTTACACTGAAGCTTTCTTT
d_gene: .; j_gene: TRBJ2-7; abundance: once; v_gene: TRBV29-1; CDR3aa: CSVVLAGAGYEQYF; CDR3nt: TGCAGCGTTGTCCTGGCCGGGGCGGGGTACGAGCAGTACTTC
d_gene: .; j_gene: TRBJ2-1; abundance: .; v_gene: TRBV5-6; CDR3aa: CASSYGTEGLDEQFF; CDR3nt: TGTGCCAGCAGCTACGGGACGGAGGGCTTGGACGAGCAGTTCTTC
d_gene: TRBD2; j_gene: TRBJ2-7; abundance: .; v_gene: TRBV6-6; CDR3aa: CASSSLAGVGEQYF; CDR3nt: TGTGCCAGCAGTTCTTTAGCGGGAGTGGGTGAGCAGTACTTC
d_gene: TRBD1; j_gene: TRBJ2-7; abundance: .; v_gene: TRBV5-1; CDR3aa: CASSLARTGTASEQYF; CDR3nt: TGCGCCAGCAGCTTGGCCAGGACAGGGACGGCCTCCGAGCAGTACTTC
d_gene: .; j_gene: TRBJ1-2; abundance: .; v_gene: TRBV28; CDR3aa: CASTPPRTVYGYTF; CDR3nt: TGTGCCAGCACCCCCCCAAGGACAGTCTATGGCTACACCTTC
d_gene: .; j_gene: TRBJ2-7; abundance: once; v_gene: TRBV27; CDR3aa: CASSPAGLYYEQYF; CDR3nt: TGTGCCAGCAGTCCCGCGGGGCTCTACTACGAGCAGTACTTC
d_gene: TRBD1; j_gene: TRBJ1-1; abundance: .; v_gene: TRBV6-5; CDR3aa: CASSPQAGGGTEAFF; CDR3nt: TGTGCCAGCAGTCCGCAGGCAGGGGGTGGCACTGAAGCTTTCTTT
d_gene: TRBD1; j_gene: TRBJ1-2; abundance: .; v_gene: TRBV5-1; CDR3aa: CASSTGTGVYGYTF; CDR3nt: TGCGCCAGCAGCACCGGGACAGGGGTCTATGGCTACACCTTC
d_gene: TRBD1; j_gene: TRBJ1-1; abundance: .; v_gene: TRBV19; CDR3aa: CATTRQGHYTEAFF; CDR3nt: TGTGCCACCACTAGACAGGGGCATTACACTGAAGCTTTCTTT
d_gene: .; j_gene: TRBJ2-7; abundance: .; v_gene: TRBV5-1; CDR3aa: CASSLDGVSPWLNEQYF; CDR3nt: TGCGCCAGCAGCTTGGACGGGGTTAGCCCGTGGCTCAACGAGCAGTACTTC
d_gene: TRBD2; j_gene: TRBJ2-1; abundance: .; v_gene: TRBV28; CDR3aa: CASSSTSGSSSYNEQFF; CDR3nt: TGTGCCAGCAGTTCGACTAGCGGGTCTAGCTCCTACAATGAGCAGTTCTTC
d_gene: TRBD2; j_gene: TRBJ2-3; abundance: .; v_gene: TRBV9; CDR3aa: CASSPGVAGGPRSDTQYF; CDR3nt: TGTGCCAGCAGCCCCGGGGTAGCGGGAGGGCCGAGGTCAGATACGCAGTATTTT